Listed below are T cell receptor beta chains from one sample, sequenced in a study of blood T cells in healthy people across ages. TCRdb independently ran MiXCR on the 5' RACE reads; one entry per CDR3 protein. Among 1.5 million to 2 million distinct CDR3 sequences listed, 28% were seen once. Material: blood. These receptors all stem from a woman in her 30s in good health. CDR3s include the opening cysteine and the closing phenylalanine or tryptophan. The D gene is left open where the match is weak. Only some rows state a clone size, as once, few, many or a class for expanded clones.

>TRBJ2-7|-|TRBV5-1|-
TGCGCCAGCAGCCCCTATCCGACAGTTACCTACGAGCAGTACTTC
CASSPYPTVTYEQYF
>TRBJ2-7|-|TRBV6-2/TRBV6-3|-
TGTGCCAGCAGTTACGGTGGTAGCAGCCCCTACGAGCAGTACTTC
CASSYGGSSPYEQYF
>TRBJ2-1|few|TRBV5-5|-
TGTGCCAGCAGCTTAGGGGTGACCTACGAGCAGTTCTTC
CASSLGVTYEQFF
>TRBJ1-3|once|TRBV6-5|-
TGTGCCAGCAGTTCCGTCGGGGAAATGGCTGGAAACACCATATATTTT
CASSSVGEMAGNTIYF
>TRBJ2-1|-|TRBV7-9|TRBD1
TGTGCCAGCAGCTTAGTTGGGACAGGGGCATACAATGAGCAGTTCTTC
CASSLVGTGAYNEQFF
>TRBJ1-4|few|TRBV12-3/TRBV12-4|TRBD1
TGTGCCAGCACCAACCAGGGGGGGGCTAATGAAAAACTGTTTTTT
CASTNQGGANEKLFF
>TRBJ2-6|-|TRBV3-1|TRBD1
TGTGCCAGCAGCCTTGACAGGGGAGACAACGTCCTGACTTTC
CASSLDRGDNVLTF
>TRBJ2-1|many|TRBV7-2|TRBD2
TGTGCCAGCAGTGTCACTAGCGGGAGAATTGAGCAGTTCTTC
CASSVTSGRIEQFF
>TRBJ2-5|-|TRBV5-1|-
TGCGCCAGCAGCTGTATGGACAGCGCGGAGACCCAGTACTTC
CASSCMDSAETQYF
>TRBJ1-5|few|TRBV7-9|-
TGTGCCAGCAGCTTTCGAGGGGTTAATCAGCCCCAGCATTTT
CASSFRGVNQPQHF
>TRBJ2-1|few|TRBV6-2/TRBV6-3|TRBD2
TGTGCCAGCAGTTACACCTTAGCGGGAGTGTACAATGAGCAGTTCTTC
CASSYTLAGVYNEQFF
>TRBJ2-1|-|TRBV20-1|TRBD1
TGCAGTGCCCGGGGACAGGGGGTCGGTACGGCCAATGAGCAGTTCTTC
CSARGQGVGTANEQFF
>TRBJ2-1|once|TRBV4-3|-
TGCGCCAGCAGCCACTCCGGGACCCGGCCCTACAATGAGCAGTTCTTC
CASSHSGTRPYNEQFF
>TRBJ2-7|-|TRBV19|TRBD2
TGTGCCAGTAGTTCCCGGACTAGCGGGAGGGACGAGCAGTACTTC
CASSSRTSGRDEQYF
>TRBJ2-1|-|TRBV10-3|-
TGTGCCATCAGTGACGGAGCGGCCACAGGCGAGCAGTTCTTC
CAISDGAATGEQFF
>TRBJ2-1|few|TRBV7-2|TRBD2
TGTGCCAGCAGCTCGGGAAGCGGGAGGGGCTACAATGAGCAGTTCTTC
CASSSGSGRGYNEQFF
>TRBJ2-7|many|TRBV6-6|TRBD2
TGTGCCAGCAGTTCCACCAGGGAGGGGTACGAGCAGTACTTC
CASSSTREGYEQYF
>TRBJ2-7|-|TRBV7-9|-
TGTGCCAGCAGCTCGTATTCAGGAGATAAGGCCTACGAGCAGTACTTC
CASSSYSGDKAYEQYF
>TRBJ1-3|few|TRBV28|-
TGTGCCAGCAGTTGGGGCAGCTTAACTGGAAACACCATATATTTT
CASSWGSLTGNTIYF
>TRBJ2-5|many|TRBV24-1|TRBD1
TGTGCCACCAGTGAGGGGACAGGGAAGGAAGAGACCCAGTACTTC
CATSEGTGKEETQYF
>TRBJ2-1|-|TRBV5-6|-
TGTGCCAGCAGCTTCGGCGGCCGCTTTTACAATGAGCAGTTCTTC
CASSFGGRFYNEQFF
>TRBJ2-7|many|TRBV7-2|-
TGTGCCAGCAGCTTAGGTCTCGGGAGTAGCTACGAGCAGTACTTC
CASSLGLGSSYEQYF